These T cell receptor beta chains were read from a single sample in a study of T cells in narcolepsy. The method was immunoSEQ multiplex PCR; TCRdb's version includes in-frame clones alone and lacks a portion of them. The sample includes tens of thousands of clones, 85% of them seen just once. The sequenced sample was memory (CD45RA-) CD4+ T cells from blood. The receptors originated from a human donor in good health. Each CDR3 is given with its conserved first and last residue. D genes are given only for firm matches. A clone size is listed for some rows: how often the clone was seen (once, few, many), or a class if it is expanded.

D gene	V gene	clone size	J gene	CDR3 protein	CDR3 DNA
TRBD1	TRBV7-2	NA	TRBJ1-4	CASSSGQGTEKLFF	TGTGCCAGCAGCTCCGGACAGGGGACTGAAAAACTGTTTTTT
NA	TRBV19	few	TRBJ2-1	CASSIVVVRDVSNEQFF	TGTGCCAGTAGTATAGTGGTCGTCAGGGACGTCAGCAATGAGCAGTTCTTC
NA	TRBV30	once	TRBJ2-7	CAWSLGGGYEQYF	TGTGCCTGGAGTCTCGGGGGAGGTTACGAGCAGTACTTC
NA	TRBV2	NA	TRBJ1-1	CASSVEGMNTEAFF	TGTGCCAGCAGTGTAGAAGGGATGAACACTGAAGCTTTCTTT
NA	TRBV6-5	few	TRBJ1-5	CASSYSGNNQPQHF	TGTGCCAGCAGTTACTCGGGGAACAATCAGCCCCAGCATTTT
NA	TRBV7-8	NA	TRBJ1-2	CASSLEGVYGYTF	TGTGCCAGCAGCTTAGAAGGGGTTTATGGCTACACCTTC
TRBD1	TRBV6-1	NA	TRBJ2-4	CASSVPPGTGVSKNIQYF	TGTGCCAGCAGTGTCCCTCCAGGGACAGGGGTGTCCAAAAACATTCAGTACTTC
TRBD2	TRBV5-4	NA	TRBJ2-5	CASSRTSGQETQYF	TGTGCCAGCAGCCGGACTAGCGGGCAAGAGACCCAGTACTTC
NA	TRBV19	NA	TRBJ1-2	CASSIKVNYGYTF	TGTGCCAGTAGTATAAAAGTTAACTATGGCTACACCTTC
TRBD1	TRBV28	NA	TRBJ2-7	CASSSPGQGGLEQYF	TGTGCCAGCAGTTCTCCGGGACAGGGGGGTCTCGAGCAGTACTTC
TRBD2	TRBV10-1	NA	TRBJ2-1	CASSVGLAHNEQFF	TGTGCCAGCAGTGTCGGACTAGCCCACAATGAGCAGTTCTTC
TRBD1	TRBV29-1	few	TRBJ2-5	CSVPGQDTQAQYF	TGCAGCGTGCCGGGACAGGACACGCAGGCCCAGTACTTC
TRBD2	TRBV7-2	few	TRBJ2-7	CASSLAAGANEQYF	TGTGCCAGCAGCTTAGCGGCGGGAGCCAACGAGCAGTACTTC
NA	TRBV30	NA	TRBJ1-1	CAWSVPTNTEAFF	TGTGCCTGGAGTGTACCGACGAACACTGAAGCTTTCTTT
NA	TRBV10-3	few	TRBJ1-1	CAIRETVNTEAFF	TGTGCCATCAGGGAGACAGTGAACACTGAAGCTTTCTTT
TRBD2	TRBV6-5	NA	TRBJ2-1	CASSYGTSGKNEQFF	TGTGCCAGCAGTTATGGGACTAGCGGGAAAAATGAGCAGTTCTTC
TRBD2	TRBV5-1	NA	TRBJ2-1	CASSGLASNNEQFF	TGCGCCAGCAGCGGACTAGCGAGCAACAATGAGCAGTTCTTC
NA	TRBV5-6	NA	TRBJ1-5	CASSPRTFSNQPQHF	TGTGCCAGCAGCCCCCGGACGTTTAGCAATCAGCCCCAGCATTTT
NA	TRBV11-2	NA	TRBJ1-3	CASSVVGRSLSGNTIYF	TGTGCCAGCAGCGTCGTCGGTCGATCGCTCTCTGGAAACACCATATATTTT